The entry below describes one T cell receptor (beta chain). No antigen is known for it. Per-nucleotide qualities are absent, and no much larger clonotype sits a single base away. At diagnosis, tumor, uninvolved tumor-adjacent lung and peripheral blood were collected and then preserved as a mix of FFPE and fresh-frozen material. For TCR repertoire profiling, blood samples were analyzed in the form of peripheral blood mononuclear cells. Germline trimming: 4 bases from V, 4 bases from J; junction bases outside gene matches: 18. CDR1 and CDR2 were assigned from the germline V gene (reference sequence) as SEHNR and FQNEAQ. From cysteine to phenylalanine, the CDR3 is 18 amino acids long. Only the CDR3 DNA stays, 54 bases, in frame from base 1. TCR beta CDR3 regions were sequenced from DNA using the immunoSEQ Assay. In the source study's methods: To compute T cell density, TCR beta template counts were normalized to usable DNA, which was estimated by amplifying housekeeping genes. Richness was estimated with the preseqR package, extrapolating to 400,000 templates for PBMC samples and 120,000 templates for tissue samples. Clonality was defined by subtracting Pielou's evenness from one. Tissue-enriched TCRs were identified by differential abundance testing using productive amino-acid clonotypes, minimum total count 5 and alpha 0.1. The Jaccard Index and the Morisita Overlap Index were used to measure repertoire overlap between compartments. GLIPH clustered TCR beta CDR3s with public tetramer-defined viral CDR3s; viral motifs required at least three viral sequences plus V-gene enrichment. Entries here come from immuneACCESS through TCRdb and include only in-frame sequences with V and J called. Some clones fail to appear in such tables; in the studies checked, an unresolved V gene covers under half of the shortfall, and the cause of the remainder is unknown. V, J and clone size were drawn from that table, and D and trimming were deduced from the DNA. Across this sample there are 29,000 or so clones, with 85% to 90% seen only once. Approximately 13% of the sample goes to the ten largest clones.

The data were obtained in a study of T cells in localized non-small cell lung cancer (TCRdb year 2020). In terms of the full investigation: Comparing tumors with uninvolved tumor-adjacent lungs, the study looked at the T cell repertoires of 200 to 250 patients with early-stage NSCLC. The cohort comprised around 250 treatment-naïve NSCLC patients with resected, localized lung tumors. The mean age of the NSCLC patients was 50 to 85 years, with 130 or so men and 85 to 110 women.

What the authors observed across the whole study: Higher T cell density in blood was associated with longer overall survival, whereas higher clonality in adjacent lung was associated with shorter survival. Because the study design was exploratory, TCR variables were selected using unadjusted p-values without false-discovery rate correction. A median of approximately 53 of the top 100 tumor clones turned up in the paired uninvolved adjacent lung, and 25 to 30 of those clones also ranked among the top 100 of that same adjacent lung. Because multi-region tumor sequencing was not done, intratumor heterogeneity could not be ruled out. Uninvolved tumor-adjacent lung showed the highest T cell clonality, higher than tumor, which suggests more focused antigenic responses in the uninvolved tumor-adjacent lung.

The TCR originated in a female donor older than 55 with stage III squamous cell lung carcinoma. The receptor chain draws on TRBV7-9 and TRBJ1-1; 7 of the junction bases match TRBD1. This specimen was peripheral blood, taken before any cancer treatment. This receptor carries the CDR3 CASSSVLWRRGHRTEAFF. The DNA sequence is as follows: TGTGCCAGCAGCTCCGTTCTCTGGCGTAGGGGGCATCGCACTGAAGCTTTCTTT.